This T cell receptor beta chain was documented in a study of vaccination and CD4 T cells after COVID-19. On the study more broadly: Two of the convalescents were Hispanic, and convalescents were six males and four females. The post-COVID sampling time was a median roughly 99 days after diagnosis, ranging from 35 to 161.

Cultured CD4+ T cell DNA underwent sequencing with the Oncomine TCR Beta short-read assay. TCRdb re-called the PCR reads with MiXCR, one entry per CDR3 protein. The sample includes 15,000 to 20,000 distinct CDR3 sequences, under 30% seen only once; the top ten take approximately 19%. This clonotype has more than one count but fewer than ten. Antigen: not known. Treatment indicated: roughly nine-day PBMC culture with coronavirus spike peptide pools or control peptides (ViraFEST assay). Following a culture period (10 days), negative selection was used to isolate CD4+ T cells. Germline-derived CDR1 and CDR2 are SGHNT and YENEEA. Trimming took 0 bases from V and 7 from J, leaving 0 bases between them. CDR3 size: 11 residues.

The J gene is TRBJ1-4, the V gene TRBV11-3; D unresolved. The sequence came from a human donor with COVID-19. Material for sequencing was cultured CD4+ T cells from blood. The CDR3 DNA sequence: TGTGCCAGCAGCTTAGATGAAAAACTGTTTTTT. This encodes CASSLDEKLFF.